This T cell receptor (beta chain) was sequenced in a study of blood T cells in healthy people across ages. Study in general: Using template switching, researchers captured about one barcoded beta molecule for each two T cells. Findings and limits, study-wide: Because sorting was not performed, PBMCs prevented conclusive naive versus antigen-experienced comparison.

For the second PCR, which ran for roughly 7 to 11 cycles, a sample-barcoded 5' primer and a J-beta primer mix were used. TCRdb independently ran MiXCR on the 5' RACE reads; one entry per CDR3 protein. The sample lists 1,800,000 or so distinct CDR3 sequences, about two fifths occurring once. The authors extracted at least 5 micrograms of total RNA per sample. This CDR3 has 13 residues. The germline V and J ends were trimmed by 5 bases and 7 bases, with 18 bases remaining between them. Germline loops: CDR1 DFQATT, CDR2 SNEGSKA (reference sequence). Notes on this clonotype: What it binds is unknown.

This clonotype originated in a human donor in good health. The sample comprised blood. The chain uses TRBV20-1 and TRBJ2-7; D is possibly TRBD1 (6 bases). CDR3 amino acids: CSAADSNLGEQYF. The DNA of the CDR3 is TGCAGTGCTGCGGACAGTAATTTGGGAGAGCAGTACTTC.